The 14 T cell receptor beta chains below all came from one sample that was sequenced in a study of CD8+ T cells in alopecia areata. cDNA serving as the sequencing template came from extracted, reverse transcribed RNA. Assay used: immunoSEQ multiplex PCR; TCRdb lists only in-frame clones, some missing. Singletons are absent from the sample, which has 2,500 to 4,000 clones. The sequencing sample was made of lesional skin. These receptors came from a C3H/HeJ mouse with alopecia areata. The strain's MHC type: H2-k.

As concerns this clone: Genes and germline come from the mouse. The read ends 4 residues shy of where the CDR3 ends; the end is completed using the germline J gene. J is TRBJ1-4 and V is TRBV13-2, with a weak D call TRBD1 (5 bases). CDR1 and CDR2 from the germline V gene are NNHNN and SYGAGS (reference sequence). The ends were cut back, 1 base at V and 3 bases at J, with 7 bases in the middle. This CDR3 comprises 14 residues. CDR3 bases read: TGTGCCAGCGGTGATCGGACAACCAACGAA. Protein sequence: CASGDRTTNE. The complete CDR3 sequence is CASGDRTTNERLFF.

This clone was counted a few times. Gene names follow the mouse nomenclature. The read finishes 4 residues shy of the CDR3 end, and the germline J gene is used to complete it. The V gene is TRBV5, the J gene TRBJ2-5; D remains ambiguous. CDR3 size: 11 residues. Germline V lookup: CDR1 LGHNA, CDR2 YNLKQL (reference sequence). The sequenced CDR3 bases are TGTGCCAGCAGTGGTAAAGAC. Translated: CASSGKD. The whole CDR3 region reads CASSGKDTQYF.

This clone was seen many times. The gene names given are mouse names. The read gets to within 4 residues of the CDR3 end, and the germline J gene fills in the rest. This sequence joins TRBV19 and TRBJ1-4; the D gene is possibly TRBD1 (6 bases). CDR1 FNHDT and CDR2 SITEND come from the germline V gene (reference sequence). Trimming stripped 6 bases from V and 1 base from J, with 10 bases between. There are 14 residues in the CDR3. The CDR3 bases that were read are TGTGCCAGCACAGGGGACCCTTCCAACGAA. It is translated as CASTGDPSNE. The complete CDR3 protein is CASTGDPSNERLFF.

This clone was observed at least ten times. Gene names follow the mouse nomenclature. The CDR3 is CASTGNQNTLYF. The CDR3 DNA, read in part, is TGTGCCAGCACTGGGAATCAAAAC. The chain recombines TRBV14 with TRBJ2-4, with D maybe TRBD2 (5 bases). The read finishes 4 residues shy of the CDR3 end, and the germline J gene is used to complete it. Per germline, CDR1 SGHDT and CDR2 FRDEAV. The CDR3 loop spans 12 amino acids. V lost 6 bases and J lost 2, with 7 bases in between.

This clone occurred many times. The genes are named according to mouse. The CDR3 end lies 4 residues beyond the end of the read and is filled in from the germline J gene. V usage is TRBV14 and J usage is TRBJ2-1, with 8 bases lining up with TRBD1. Per the germline V gene, CDR1 is SGHDT and CDR2 is FRDEAV. Unmatched junction bases numbered 4, after V lost 2 bases and J lost 6 bases. CDR3 length equals 14 residues. This CDR3 reads CASSFQGALAEQFF. Partial CDR3 DNA: TGTGCCAGCAGTTTTCAGGGGGCGCTTGCT.

This clone occurred many times. Germline and genes: mouse. The read is 4 residues too short to cover the CDR3 end, so that end is filled in from the germline J gene. The chain joins TRBV5 to TRBJ2-1; TRBD2 aligns across 10 bases. CDR1 and CDR2 (germline): LGHNA, YNLKQL (reference sequence). The CDR3 has 17 amino acids. Losses at the gene ends were 0 bases for V and 1 base for J; bases not matched to a gene: 3. CDR3 DNA, as far as it was read: TGTGCCAGCAGCCAAGATTGGGGACTGGGGAACTATGCT. It encodes CASSQDWGLGNYA. The entire CDR3 protein is CASSQDWGLGNYAEQFF.

This clone showed up just a few times. A far larger clone is one nucleotide away, so this likely arose from a read error. Gene names denote mouse genes. The read stops 4 residues short of the end of the CDR3; the missing end is completed from the germline J gene. Within the sample, other DNA sequences also encode this same CDR3. V and J are TRBV29 and TRBJ1-2, with 11 bases aligning to TRBD1. With V trimmed by 5 bases and J by 4 bases, 0 bases remained unmatched. The CDR3 loop spans 13 amino acids. CDR1 and CDR2 (germline): MSHET, SYDVDS. CDR3 residues: CASSGTGGSDYTF. Incomplete CDR3 DNA: TGTGCTAGCAGTGGGACAGGGGGCTCC.

This clone has at least ten counts. Gene names denote mouse genes. The read finishes 4 residues shy of the CDR3 end, and the germline J gene is used to complete it. V usage is TRBV13-3 and J usage is TRBJ2-4; 12 bases are shared with TRBD2. The CDR3 covers 15 residues. The germline gives CDR1 NNHDY, CDR2 SYVADS. V shed 7 bases and J 2 bases; nucleotides not matched to a gene: 5. This CDR3 is CASLGLGGTQNTLYF. CDR3 DNA (partial): TGTGCCAGCCTGGGACTGGGGGGAACTCAAAAC.

The table lists this clone with many counts. Genes and germline come from the mouse. With the read ending 4 residues before the CDR3 end, the germline J gene is used to fill in that end. The chain employs TRBV24 and TRBJ2-1; D is ambiguous. The ends were cut back, 4 bases at V and 2 bases at J, with 6 bases in the middle. Germline CDR1 reads KGHTA; CDR2 reads FRNEEI. The CDR3 has 13 amino acids. The CDR3 DNA, read in part, is TGTGCCAGCAGTCCATTGGACTATGCT. It yields the protein CASSPLDYA. The CDR3 in its entirety is CASSPLDYAEQFF.

This clone was seen repeatedly, ten times or more. At residue 11, TCRdb's protein disagrees with the DNA translation; the protein shown here derives from the DNA. Each gene name is a mouse one. The observed sequence ends 3 residues before the CDR3 terminus, with the missing tail filled in from the germline J gene. The V and J genes are TRBV19 and TRBJ1-3; D unresolved. The V and J ends lost 4 bases and 0 bases respectively, with 8 bases between them. The CDR3 is made up of 14 amino acids. From germline, CDR1 is FNHDT and CDR2 SITEND (reference sequence). The CDR3: CASSSSFSGNTLYF. CDR3 DNA (partial): TGTGCCAGCAGTTCGTCATTTTCTGGAAATACG.

Many counts were recorded for this clone. Gene names denote mouse genes. The CDR3 goes on 4 residues after the read ends, and that part is filled in from the germline J gene. This chain connects TRBV19 to TRBJ2-5; 10 nucleotides line up with TRBD1. The germline gives CDR1 FNHDT, CDR2 SITEND (reference sequence). This CDR3 has 14 amino acids. CDR3 protein: CASSRRDRGDTQYF. CDR3 DNA (partial): TGTGCCAGCAGTAGAAGGGACAGGGGAGAC.

At least ten counts were recorded for this clone. Any gene name here is a mouse gene name. The sequenced fragment ends 4 residues before the CDR3 boundary, so the rest is inferred from the germline J gene. The V call is TRBV19, the J call TRBJ2-7, with 10 bases lining up with TRBD2. The length of the CDR3 is 13 residues. Germline V gives CDR1 FNHDT, CDR2 SITEND (reference sequence). The CDR3 loop is CASSGLGEYEQYF. The sequenced part of the CDR3 DNA is TGTGCCAGCAGCGGACTGGGGGAGTAT.

Many counts were recorded for this clone. Any gene name here is a mouse gene name. The read halts 4 residues ahead of the CDR3 end, with the missing end drawn from the germline J gene. The chain couples TRBV3 to TRBJ1-1; D is undetermined. V lost 1 base and J 0 bases, leaving 9 bases between the germline ends. This CDR3 has 15 amino acids. From germline, CDR1 is SNHLY and CDR2 FYNGKV (reference sequence). Incomplete CDR3 DNA: TGTGCCAGCAGCTTAGTGGGGTCCTCAAACACA. It translates to CASSLVGSSNT. The full CDR3 sequence reads CASSLVGSSNTEVFF.

The table lists this clone with many counts. These gene names are mouse names. The sequence runs out 4 residues before the end of the CDR3; the remainder is reconstructed from the germline J gene. The rearrangement joins TRBV13-1 to TRBJ2-1, with D unclear. Trimming cost V 0 bases and J 6 bases, with 4 bases left between them. Germline loops: CDR1 NSHNY, CDR2 SYGAGN. CDR3 size: 12 residues. The DNA read from the CDR3 is TGTGCCAGCAGTGATGTGGTTGCT. It translates to CASSDVVA. The CDR3 as a whole reads CASSDVVAEQFF.